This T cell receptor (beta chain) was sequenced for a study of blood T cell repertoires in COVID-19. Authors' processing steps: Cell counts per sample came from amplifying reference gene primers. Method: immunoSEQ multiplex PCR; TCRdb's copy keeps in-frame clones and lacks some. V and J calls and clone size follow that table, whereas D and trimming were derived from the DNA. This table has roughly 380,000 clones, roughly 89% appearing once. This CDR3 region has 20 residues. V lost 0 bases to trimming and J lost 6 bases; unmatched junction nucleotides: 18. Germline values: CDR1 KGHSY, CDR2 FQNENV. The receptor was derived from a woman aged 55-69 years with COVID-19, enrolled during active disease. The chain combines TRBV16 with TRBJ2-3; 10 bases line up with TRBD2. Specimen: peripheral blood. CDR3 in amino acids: CASSQSSEAGGEWNLDTQYF. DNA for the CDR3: TGTGCCAGCAGCCAATCATCCGAAGCGGGGGGGGAGTGGAATCTGGATACGCAGTATTTT.